The subject of this entry is one TCR beta chain. The antigen remains unidentified. The source of the sample is a study of T cell responses to AZD1222 COVID-19 vaccine. Study-wide results and limits: It was only after the peak T cell response that any repertoires were sampled. The sample set comprised mostly white British donors with more females, and clonal diversity was possibly underestimated.

Germline V CDR1 and CDR2: LGHDT, YNNKEL (reference sequence). This CDR3 has 16 residues. Deletions cut 2 bases from V and 0 bases from J, with 11 bases between. This table comes from immunoSEQ multiplex PCR, and its TCRdb copy is limited to in-frame clones, with some not included. The top ten clones hold 0.55% of a sample with around 250,000 clones, over 90% of them seen once. The gene calls are TRBV3-1 (or the pseudogene TRBV3-2) and TRBJ1-3; possible D gene TRBD1, 6 bases. The origin of this receptor is an adult in good health. Sequenced material: peripheral blood, taken on day 0 of AZD1222 vaccination. The CDR3 is CASSQTGTLSGNTIYF. The CDR3 bases are TGTGCCAGCAGCCAAACAGGGACCCTCTCTGGAAACACCATATATTTT.